The rows below give T cell receptor beta chains drawn from one sample of a study of Ad26.COV2.S vaccination and SARS-CoV-2 variants. Clones were read by immunoSEQ multiplex PCR, and TCRdb kept only the in-frame ones, dropping some. Of about 400,000 clones listed, 89% are singletons. The material was peripheral blood, obtained in a trial of Ad26.COV2.S vaccine versus placebo. These receptors all come from a person aged 18-60 years who received the Ad26.COV2.S COVID-19 vaccine or a placebo. Both conserved end residues are part of each CDR3. The order of the fields is CDR3 protein, CDR3 DNA, clone size, D gene, V gene, J gene. The D gene is left open where the match is weak. The size field is filled for only some rows; it gives once, few, many or a size class.

CDR3aa: CASSLRGGNTGELFF; CDR3nt: TGTGCCAGCAGCTTACGCGGGGGTAACACCGGGGAGCTGTTTTTT; abundance: once; d_gene: TRBD2; v_gene: TRBV7-3; j_gene: TRBJ2-2
CDR3aa: CASSQGLAGAEYQETQYF; CDR3nt: TGCGCCAGCAGCCAGGGCCTCGCGGGAGCAGAGTACCAAGAGACCCAGTACTTC; abundance: .; d_gene: TRBD2; v_gene: TRBV4-3; j_gene: TRBJ2-5
CDR3aa: CASSYRGGLAFF; CDR3nt: TGTGCCAGCAGTTACAGGGGAGGGTTGGCTTTCTTT; abundance: .; d_gene: TRBD1; v_gene: TRBV28; j_gene: TRBJ1-1
CDR3aa: CASTKTGTYGYTF; CDR3nt: TGTGCCAGCACCAAGACAGGGACCTATGGCTACACCTTC; abundance: .; d_gene: TRBD1; v_gene: TRBV6-5; j_gene: TRBJ1-2
CDR3aa: CASGQGKETQYF; CDR3nt: TGTGCCAGCGGACAGGGTAAAGAGACCCAGTACTTC; abundance: .; d_gene: TRBD1; v_gene: TRBV19; j_gene: TRBJ2-5
CDR3aa: CASSGAMEQYF; CDR3nt: TGCGCCAGCAGCGGGGCGATGGAGCAGTACTTC; abundance: .; d_gene: .; v_gene: TRBV5-1; j_gene: TRBJ2-7
CDR3aa: CASSQVVAGYNEQFF; CDR3nt: TGTGCCAGCAGCCAAGTGGTAGCGGGTTACAATGAGCAGTTCTTC; abundance: .; d_gene: TRBD2; v_gene: TRBV4-2; j_gene: TRBJ2-1
CDR3aa: CASSPLAGPSNEQFF; CDR3nt: TGTGCCAGCAGCCCACTAGCAGGCCCCAGCAATGAGCAGTTCTTC; abundance: .; d_gene: .; v_gene: TRBV11-3; j_gene: TRBJ2-1
CDR3aa: CASSLGGLSSYEQYF; CDR3nt: TGTGCCAGCAGCTTGGGGGGCTTGAGCTCCTACGAGCAGTACTTC; abundance: .; d_gene: .; v_gene: TRBV5-5; j_gene: TRBJ2-7
CDR3aa: CASRGLQGRSQPQHF; CDR3nt: TGTGCCAGCAGGGGACTACAGGGGCGAAGTCAGCCCCAGCATTTT; abundance: .; d_gene: TRBD1; v_gene: TRBV6-5; j_gene: TRBJ1-5
CDR3aa: CASSLAAGTDTQYF; CDR3nt: TGTGCCAGCAGCTTAGCAGCGGGCACAGATACGCAGTATTTT; abundance: .; d_gene: .; v_gene: TRBV13; j_gene: TRBJ2-3
CDR3aa: CAISVEGRTEAFF; CDR3nt: TGTGCCATCAGTGTGGAGGGGCGCACTGAAGCTTTCTTT; abundance: once; d_gene: .; v_gene: TRBV10-3; j_gene: TRBJ1-1
CDR3aa: CASSQVQAEYEQYF; CDR3nt: TGCGCCAGCAGCCAAGTACAGGCCGAGTACGAGCAGTACTTC; abundance: .; d_gene: .; v_gene: TRBV4-1; j_gene: TRBJ2-7
CDR3aa: CASSQEVSGELFF; CDR3nt: TGTGCCAGCAGCCAAGAAGTTAGCGGGGAGCTGTTTTTT; abundance: .; d_gene: .; v_gene: TRBV7-8; j_gene: TRBJ2-2
CDR3aa: CASSLLQGNSPLHF; CDR3nt: TGTGCCAGCAGTTTACTCCAGGGGAATTCACCCCTCCACTTT; abundance: few; d_gene: .; v_gene: TRBV28; j_gene: TRBJ1-6
CDR3aa: CATSRALGLATDNEQFF; CDR3nt: TGTGCCACCAGCAGAGCCCTGGGGCTAGCTACAGACAATGAGCAGTTCTTC; abundance: .; d_gene: .; v_gene: TRBV15; j_gene: TRBJ2-1
CDR3aa: CASRYSRSTNEKLFF; CDR3nt: TGTGCCAGCAGATACAGCCGTTCAACTAATGAAAAACTGTTTTTT; abundance: .; d_gene: .; v_gene: TRBV2; j_gene: TRBJ1-4
CDR3aa: CASSVAPQGAATEAFF; CDR3nt: TGTGCCAGCAGTGTGGCCCCCCAGGGGGCGGCCACTGAAGCTTTCTTT; abundance: .; d_gene: TRBD1; v_gene: TRBV6-1; j_gene: TRBJ1-1
CDR3aa: CASSSARDSQETQYF; CDR3nt: TGTGCCAGCAGCTCTGCCCGGGACAGCCAAGAGACCCAGTACTTC; abundance: .; d_gene: TRBD1; v_gene: TRBV7-8; j_gene: TRBJ2-5
CDR3aa: CAIRKGRVLSYEQYF; CDR3nt: TGTGCCATCAGGAAGGGGCGGGTCCTCTCCTACGAGCAGTACTTC; abundance: .; d_gene: .; v_gene: TRBV10-3; j_gene: TRBJ2-7
CDR3aa: CASSLRHNSPLHF; CDR3nt: TGTGCCAGCAGTTTAAGGCATAATTCACCCCTCCACTTT; abundance: once; d_gene: .; v_gene: TRBV28; j_gene: TRBJ1-6
CDR3aa: CASRQGANTGELFF; CDR3nt: TGTGCCTCAAGACAGGGGGCGAACACCGGGGAGCTGTTTTTT; abundance: .; d_gene: TRBD1; v_gene: TRBV2; j_gene: TRBJ2-2
CDR3aa: CASSQASGSSYNEQFF; CDR3nt: TGTGCCAGCAGCCAGGCTAGCGGGAGCTCCTACAATGAGCAGTTCTTC; abundance: few; d_gene: TRBD2; v_gene: TRBV4-2; j_gene: TRBJ2-1
CDR3aa: CSVVGNNEQFF; CDR3nt: TGCAGCGTTGTGGGTAACAATGAGCAGTTCTTC; abundance: few; d_gene: .; v_gene: TRBV29-1; j_gene: TRBJ2-1
CDR3aa: CASSLGLPYEQYF; CDR3nt: TGTGCCAGCAGTTTAGGACTCCCCTACGAGCAGTACTTC; abundance: .; d_gene: .; v_gene: TRBV12-3/TRBV12-4; j_gene: TRBJ2-7
CDR3aa: CASSQSPRGDYGYTF; CDR3nt: TGCGCCAGCAGCCAAAGCCCCAGGGGGGACTATGGCTACACCTTC; abundance: .; d_gene: TRBD1; v_gene: TRBV4-1; j_gene: TRBJ1-2
CDR3aa: CASSNNRGNEQFF; CDR3nt: TGTGCCAGCAGTAACAACAGGGGGAATGAGCAGTTCTTC; abundance: .; d_gene: TRBD1; v_gene: TRBV7-9; j_gene: TRBJ2-1
CDR3aa: CATSSPGDGEQFF; CDR3nt: TGTGCCACCAGCAGTCCGGGGGACGGTGAGCAGTTCTTC; abundance: once; d_gene: .; v_gene: TRBV15; j_gene: TRBJ2-1
CDR3aa: CASSVSGLGHSYTF; CDR3nt: TGTGCCAGCAGCGTATCCGGGTTGGGCCATAGCTACACCTTC; abundance: .; d_gene: .; v_gene: TRBV9; j_gene: TRBJ1-2
CDR3aa: CASSQQPSGQIKGETQYF; CDR3nt: TGTGCCAGCAGCCAACAACCTTCGGGGCAGATTAAGGGGGAGACCCAGTACTTC; abundance: .; d_gene: .; v_gene: TRBV3-1/TRBV3-2; j_gene: TRBJ2-5
CDR3aa: CASRAGAYKQYF; CDR3nt: TGTGCCAGCAGGGCAGGGGCCTACAAGCAGTACTTC; abundance: .; d_gene: .; v_gene: TRBV12-3/TRBV12-4; j_gene: TRBJ2-7
CDR3aa: CASSLQGILRTNEKLFF; CDR3nt: TGTGCCAGCAGCCTCCAGGGCATCCTTAGAACTAATGAAAAACTGTTTTTT; abundance: .; d_gene: .; v_gene: TRBV5-6; j_gene: TRBJ1-4
CDR3aa: CASSFFGQNTGELFF; CDR3nt: TGTGCCAGCAGTTTCTTTGGGCAGAACACCGGGGAGCTGTTTTTT; abundance: once; d_gene: .; v_gene: TRBV27; j_gene: TRBJ2-2
CDR3aa: CASSLGGATRQETQYF; CDR3nt: TGTGCCAGCAGCTTAGGAGGGGCAACCCGGCAAGAGACCCAGTACTTC; abundance: .; d_gene: .; v_gene: TRBV11-1; j_gene: TRBJ2-5
CDR3aa: CASTWGVNYGYTF; CDR3nt: TGTGCCAGCACTTGGGGAGTTAACTATGGCTACACCTTC; abundance: .; d_gene: .; v_gene: TRBV21-1; j_gene: TRBJ1-2
CDR3aa: CASSRRDRGTYEQYF; CDR3nt: TGTGCCAGCAGCCGCCGGGACAGGGGGACCTACGAGCAGTACTTC; abundance: .; d_gene: TRBD1; v_gene: TRBV11-3; j_gene: TRBJ2-7
CDR3aa: CASRPTGRGTYEQYF; CDR3nt: TGTGCCAGCAGACCCACCGGCAGGGGCACCTACGAGCAGTACTTC; abundance: .; d_gene: .; v_gene: TRBV28; j_gene: TRBJ2-7
CDR3aa: CASSQEVASYNEQFF; CDR3nt: TGTGCCAGCAGCCAAGAAGTAGCCTCATACAATGAGCAGTTCTTC; abundance: .; d_gene: .; v_gene: TRBV3-1/TRBV3-2; j_gene: TRBJ2-1
CDR3aa: CASSVGGGRSSYEQYF; CDR3nt: TGTGCCAGCAGCGTAGGAGGAGGTCGAAGCTCCTACGAGCAGTACTTC; abundance: .; d_gene: .; v_gene: TRBV9; j_gene: TRBJ2-7
CDR3aa: CASGDIWGGTQYF; CDR3nt: TGTGCCAGTGGGGACATCTGGGGTGGTACGCAGTATTTT; abundance: once; d_gene: .; v_gene: TRBV19; j_gene: TRBJ2-3
CDR3aa: CASSLRSGIRNTGELFF; CDR3nt: TGTGCCAGCAGTTTACGGTCCGGGATACGGAACACCGGGGAGCTGTTTTTT; abundance: .; d_gene: .; v_gene: TRBV27; j_gene: TRBJ2-2
CDR3aa: CASSTRLAVPTYEQYF; CDR3nt: TGTGCCAGCAGCACCCGACTAGCGGTACCGACCTACGAGCAGTACTTC; abundance: .; d_gene: .; v_gene: TRBV21-1; j_gene: TRBJ2-7
CDR3aa: CASSVIPSGSAGELFF; CDR3nt: TGTGCCAGCAGCGTCATTCCCAGCGGGAGTGCCGGGGAGCTGTTTTTT; abundance: .; d_gene: TRBD2; v_gene: TRBV7-2; j_gene: TRBJ2-2
CDR3aa: CASSPDHINTGELFF; CDR3nt: TGTGCCAGCAGTCCAGATCACATTAACACCGGGGAGCTGTTTTTT; abundance: once; d_gene: .; v_gene: TRBV11-2; j_gene: TRBJ2-2
CDR3aa: CASSLLASGRATQQFF; CDR3nt: TGTGCCAGCAGTTTGTTGGCTAGCGGGAGGGCCACCCAGCAGTTCTTC; abundance: .; d_gene: TRBD2; v_gene: TRBV28; j_gene: TRBJ2-1